The clone carrying this T cell receptor beta chain was seen a few times. The data were obtained in a study of spatial heterogeneity in lung cancer. Sample time point: blood at routine non-recurrence follow-up after resection. TCRdb recomputed calls from the 5' RACE reads with MiXCR, one row per CDR3 protein. The sample includes roughly 99,000 distinct CDR3 sequences, approximately 19% seen only once; the top ten take 20% to 25%. Trimming cost V 3 bases and J 1 base, with 8 bases left between them. Germline CDR1 MNHEY, CDR2 SMNVEV (reference sequence). The length of the CDR3 is 14 residues. The V call is TRBV27, the J call TRBJ2-3; D ambiguous. The receptor was isolated from a male donor with early-stage non-small cell lung cancer. The material sequenced was PBMCs, taken at follow-up. The CDR3 nucleotides are TGTGCCAGCAGTTTCCGCGCGGGCACAGATACGCAGTATTTT. Translation gives CASSFRAGTDTQYF.